A selection of T cell receptor beta chains follows, all from one sample in a study of blood T cell repertoires in COVID-19. The table came from immunoSEQ multiplex PCR; TCRdb's copy has only in-frame clones and leaves some out. The profile shows approximately 250,000 clones, 80% to 90% of them singletons. What was sequenced was PBMCs or T cells enriched from blood (not recorded which). Receptor source: a woman aged 30 to 39 with acute COVID-19. Both conserved end residues are part of each CDR3. Each record gives: V gene, D gene, J gene, clone size, CDR3 protein, CDR3 DNA. A D gene is named only where the DNA matches it firmly. Clone size is stated in some rows and not others, as once, few, many or a class when expanded.

v_gene: TRBV6-5
d_gene: TRBD2
j_gene: TRBJ2-7
abundance: .
CDR3aa: CASLSGGTYEQYF
CDR3nt: TGTGCCAGTCTTTCGGGAGGGACCTACGAGCAGTACTTC

v_gene: TRBV5-1
d_gene: TRBD1
j_gene: TRBJ2-7
abundance: .
CDR3aa: CASSSPEAGGYEQYF
CDR3nt: TGCGCCAGCAGCTCCCCCGAGGCAGGGGGCTACGAGCAGTACTTC

v_gene: TRBV15
d_gene: .
j_gene: TRBJ1-2
abundance: .
CDR3aa: CATSRDVSLAGYGYTF
CDR3nt: TGTGCCACCAGCAGAGATGTTTCCCTGGCAGGGTATGGCTACACCTTC

v_gene: TRBV6-5
d_gene: .
j_gene: TRBJ2-3
abundance: .
CDR3aa: CASTPSSYTDTQYF
CDR3nt: TGTGCCAGCACCCCCTCTTCTTACACAGATACGCAGTATTTT

v_gene: TRBV9
d_gene: .
j_gene: TRBJ1-1
abundance: .
CDR3aa: CASSVGADTEAFF
CDR3nt: TGTGCCAGCAGCGTAGGGGCCGACACTGAAGCTTTCTTT

v_gene: TRBV19
d_gene: .
j_gene: TRBJ1-5
abundance: .
CDR3aa: CASSMSGFGNQPQHF
CDR3nt: TGTGCCAGTAGTATGTCAGGGTTCGGAAATCAGCCCCAGCATTTT

v_gene: TRBV7-9
d_gene: TRBD2
j_gene: TRBJ2-3
abundance: .
CDR3aa: CASSSIYGTSTTDTQYF
CDR3nt: TGTGCCAGCAGCTCCATATACGGGACTAGCACCACAGATACGCAGTATTTT

v_gene: TRBV18
d_gene: TRBD1
j_gene: TRBJ2-7
abundance: .
CDR3aa: CASSPGQGAHEQYF
CDR3nt: TGTGCCAGCTCACCGGGACAGGGGGCCCACGAGCAGTACTTC

v_gene: TRBV7-2
d_gene: .
j_gene: TRBJ2-2
abundance: .
CDR3aa: CASSLATGVMTGELFF
CDR3nt: TGTGCCAGCAGCTTAGCGACGGGGGTGATGACCGGGGAGCTGTTTTTT

v_gene: TRBV7-8
d_gene: TRBD2
j_gene: TRBJ2-6
abundance: .
CDR3aa: CASRRSRLAALGSLFSGANVLTF
CDR3nt: TGTGCCAGCAGGCGATCCCGACTAGCGGCCTTGGGAAGTCTATTCTCTGGGGCCAACGTCCTGACTTTC

v_gene: TRBV11-2
d_gene: .
j_gene: TRBJ1-1
abundance: .
CDR3aa: CASSIQGDTEAFF
CDR3nt: TGTGCCAGCAGCATACAGGGCGACACTGAAGCTTTCTTT

v_gene: TRBV4-1
d_gene: .
j_gene: TRBJ1-2
abundance: .
CDR3aa: CASSQDWAEYGYTF
CDR3nt: TGCGCCAGCAGCCAAGATTGGGCCGAGTATGGCTACACCTTC

v_gene: TRBV6-2/TRBV6-3
d_gene: TRBD2
j_gene: TRBJ2-1
abundance: .
CDR3aa: CASSPGLAGFNEQFF
CDR3nt: TGTGCCAGCAGTCCGGGGCTAGCGGGTTTTAATGAGCAGTTCTTC

v_gene: TRBV15
d_gene: TRBD1
j_gene: TRBJ1-4
abundance: .
CDR3aa: CATSRGQLEKLFF
CDR3nt: TGTGCCACCAGCAGGGGACAGCTTGAAAAACTGTTTTTT

v_gene: TRBV7-2
d_gene: .
j_gene: TRBJ2-7
abundance: .
CDR3aa: CASSWGPDGTYEQYF
CDR3nt: TGTGCCAGCAGTTGGGGCCCCGACGGAACCTACGAGCAGTACTTC

v_gene: TRBV7-9
d_gene: TRBD1
j_gene: TRBJ2-1
abundance: .
CDR3aa: CASSSGFGTGYYNEQFF
CDR3nt: TGTGCCAGCAGCTCAGGCTTTGGGACAGGGTACTACAATGAGCAGTTCTTC

v_gene: TRBV10-1
d_gene: TRBD2
j_gene: TRBJ2-7
abundance: .
CDR3aa: CASSRAGVGEQYF
CDR3nt: TGCGCCAGCAGCAGAGCGGGAGTAGGTGAGCAGTACTTC

v_gene: TRBV7-9
d_gene: TRBD2
j_gene: TRBJ2-3
abundance: .
CDR3aa: CASSLETSGSPFIDTQYF
CDR3nt: TGTGCCAGCAGCTTAGAGACTAGCGGGAGCCCTTTCATAGATACGCAGTATTTT

v_gene: TRBV28
d_gene: .
j_gene: TRBJ1-1
abundance: .
CDR3aa: CASSFRIGGAWTEAFF
CDR3nt: TGTGCCAGCAGTTTTAGAATAGGGGGGGCGTGGACTGAAGCTTTCTTT

v_gene: TRBV24-1
d_gene: TRBD1
j_gene: TRBJ2-3
abundance: .
CDR3aa: CATSDPSDRGTDTQYF
CDR3nt: TGTGCCACCAGTGATCCCTCGGACAGGGGCACAGATACGCAGTATTTT

v_gene: TRBV6-5
d_gene: TRBD1
j_gene: TRBJ2-3
abundance: .
CDR3aa: CASRVTGVNTQYF
CDR3nt: TGTGCCAGCAGAGTCACAGGGGTGAATACGCAGTATTTT

v_gene: TRBV10-1
d_gene: .
j_gene: TRBJ2-2
abundance: once
CDR3aa: CASSESAGTNTGELFF
CDR3nt: TGCGCCAGCAGTGAGTCGGCGGGAACGAACACCGGGGAGCTGTTTTTT

v_gene: TRBV28
d_gene: TRBD1
j_gene: TRBJ1-4
abundance: .
CDR3aa: CASSLRSWTGTREKLFF
CDR3nt: TGTGCCAGCAGTTTACGCTCCTGGACAGGGACTCGTGAAAAACTGTTTTTT

v_gene: TRBV18
d_gene: .
j_gene: TRBJ2-3
abundance: few
CDR3aa: CASSPVGVSSDTQYF
CDR3nt: TGTGCCAGCTCCCCAGTGGGAGTTAGCTCAGATACGCAGTATTTT

v_gene: TRBV15
d_gene: TRBD1
j_gene: TRBJ2-2
abundance: .
CDR3aa: CATSRSPGQPNTGELFF
CDR3nt: TGTGCCACCAGCAGATCTCCGGGACAGCCGAACACCGGGGAGCTGTTTTTT

v_gene: TRBV6-8
d_gene: .
j_gene: TRBJ2-2
abundance: .
CDR3aa: CASSSSFGELFF
CDR3nt: TGTGCCAGCAGTTCTAGTTTCGGGGAGCTGTTTTTT

v_gene: TRBV11-2
d_gene: TRBD1
j_gene: TRBJ2-7
abundance: once
CDR3aa: CASSLGGDSTYSYEQYF
CDR3nt: TGTGCCAGCAGCTTAGGTGGGGACAGCACTTATTCCTACGAGCAGTACTTC

v_gene: TRBV7-9
d_gene: TRBD2
j_gene: TRBJ2-5
abundance: .
CDR3aa: CASSLVAGGERLPQETQYF
CDR3nt: TGTGCCAGCAGCTTAGTAGCGGGAGGGGAACGATTACCGCAAGAGACCCAGTACTTC